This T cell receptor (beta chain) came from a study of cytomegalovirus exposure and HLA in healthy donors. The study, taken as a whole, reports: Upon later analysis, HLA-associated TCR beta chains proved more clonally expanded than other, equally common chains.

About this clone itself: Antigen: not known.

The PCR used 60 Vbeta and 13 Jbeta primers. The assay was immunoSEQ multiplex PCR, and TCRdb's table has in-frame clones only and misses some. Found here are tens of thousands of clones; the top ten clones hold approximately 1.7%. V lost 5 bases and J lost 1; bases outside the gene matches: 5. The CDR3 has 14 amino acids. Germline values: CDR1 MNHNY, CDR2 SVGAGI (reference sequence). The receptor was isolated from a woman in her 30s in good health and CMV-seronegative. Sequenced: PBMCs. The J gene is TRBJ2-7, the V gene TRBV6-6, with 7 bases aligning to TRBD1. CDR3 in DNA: TGTGCCAGCAGTCTATTGGGACAGTCCTACGAGCAGTACTTC. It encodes CASSLLGQSYEQYF.